This entry features one TCR beta chain sequence. No cognate antigen has been identified for it. No quality values exist for individual bases; no much larger clone is one base distant. Libraries were prepared through 5' RACE. Sequenced on an Illumina HiSeq 2500. A second about 6 to 11 cycle PCR used a sample-barcoded 5' primer and a J-beta primer mix. Each TCR beta cDNA molecule received a unique molecular identifier from a template-switch 5' adaptor carrying 12 random nucleotides. Each sample yielded at least 2.5 million CDR3-containing paired-end reads. The Mint cDNA synthesis kit, primed by a TRBC-specific oligonucleotide, was used to synthesize first-strand cDNA from all RNA. Following uracil-DNA glycosylase treatment, all cDNA underwent a first 18-cycle PCR with the universal primers M1SS and BC2_uni_R. The published analysis was carried out like this. Normalization of each sample was performed by random selection of 1 million high-quality reads, each carrying a distinct molecular identifier. Instead of being binned into consensus sequences, reads with shared molecular identifiers were discarded. MiTCR, run with a Q25 quality threshold and the strictest error-elimination algorithm, handled CDR3 identification, clonotype clustering and error correction. A nonparametric unseen species model with Euler transformation was used to estimate a lower bound on total TCR beta diversity. TCRdb took the public reads, trimmed them with fastp at Q25, ran MiXCR for clone calling and kept in-frame beta chains. Entries are consolidated by CDR3 protein sequence, retaining the most common genes and DNA. TCRdb assigned the V and J calls; the authors' analysis was not used. Counted in this sample were fewer than 900,000 distinct CDR3 sequences; 35% to 45% of them appeared once. 20% to 25% of the sample is in the top ten clones.

The data stem from a study of blood T cells in healthy people across ages (dated by TCRdb to 2013 to 2016). Describing the broader study: Template switching captured roughly one uniquely barcoded TCR beta cDNA molecule per two T cells in model experiments. Age-related changes in TCR beta repertoire diversity were measured in the study by deep sequencing normalized with unique cDNA molecular identifiers. The donors were split into four age groups: young (average approximately 16 years), middle-aged (around 40), aged (approximately 60) and long-lived (under 85). To avoid experimental bias, donors of different ages were spread randomly across the sequencing lanes. The study analyzed two additional independent replicas of 1 million unique cDNA reads from the same blood draw for two donors, one aged 18 to 30 and one aged 80 or older.

Systemically healthy Caucasian individuals from Russia, approximately 39 in total and aged roughly 6 to 100 years, were included as donors. Each donor gave around 9.5 milliliters of peripheral blood, collected into EDTA-treated Vacutainer tubes. Ficoll-Paque density-gradient centrifugation was used to isolate PBMCs, with at least 7 million per sample. Trizol reagent was used to extract total RNA from the PBMCs, yielding at least 6 micrograms per sample. For every donor, an aliquot of PBMCs went through flow cytometry to measure the percentages of naive CD45RAhigh/CD27high T cells. General conclusions and limits of the study: As age increased, observed TCR beta diversity per million T cells dropped in a roughly linear way, and a significant reduction was already evident by age 40. There was a strong correlation between observed TCR beta diversity and the percentage of naive T cells measured by flow cytometry. Since profiling was done on bulk unsorted PBMCs, naive and antigen-experienced compartments could not be conclusively compared. Donor CMV infection status was unknown, potentially confounding age-related changes in expanded clonotypes. The long-lived group showed more naive CD4+ T cells, fewer expanded clones and increased TCR diversity than the aged group, suggesting age selection. Estimates of total diversity from one million sequenced T cells were regarded as lower bounds and underestimates.

Looking up the germline V gene (reference sequence) yields CDR1 SEHNR and CDR2 FQNEAQ. The CDR3 goes from the cysteine to the phenylalanine over 16 residues. Left in the record is the CDR3 DNA by itself, 48 bases read in frame from the first base. Relative to germline, V is 5 bases shorter and J is 7 bases shorter, with 21 bases between their ends. The sample comprised blood. The TCR was taken from a woman between 55 and 75 years old in good health. The rearranged segments are TRBV7-9 and TRBJ2-1, and the D gene may be TRBD2, 5 bases matching. The DNA reads as follows: TGTGCCAGCAGCCCGAACCTCTTTGGTGGGAGAAATGAGCAGTTCTTC. This encodes CASSPNLFGGRNEQFF. This CDR3, with the reference TRBV7-9 and TRBJ2-1 proteins standing in past its ends, gives the full variable domain DTGVSQNPRHKITKRGQNVTFRCDPISEHNRLYWYRQTLGQGPEFLTYFQNEAQLEKSRLLSDRFSAERPKGSFSTLEIQRTEQGDSAMYLCASSPNLFGGRNEQFFGPGTRLTVL.